Below, 17 T cell receptor beta chains from the same sample are listed, as sequenced in a study of OX40 agonist ivuxolimab in advanced cancers. Some clones are missing from TCRdb's copy, which holds only in-frame ones; the method was immunoSEQ multiplex PCR. The table has fewer than 55,000 clones, 70% to 90% seen once; the top ten hold 11% to 15%. The sequenced sample was CD4+ or CD8+ T cells sorted from blood, obtained in a trial of the OX40 agonist ivuxolimab. These receptor sequences come from an adult with an advanced solid tumor such as melanoma, head and neck, liver or kidney cancer.

The rearrangement joins TRBV13 to TRBJ2-7, with D possibly being TRBD1 or TRBD2 (5 bases each). The germline gives CDR1 PRHDT, CDR2 FYEKMQ (reference sequence). V dropped 5 bases and J dropped 0 bases, with 11 bases sitting between them. This CDR3 contains 14 residues. CDR3 loop: CASSGSGTSYEQYF. In nucleotides, the CDR3 is TGTGCCAGCAGCGGTTCCGGGACCTCCTACGAGCAGTACTTC.

This clone has a single count. V gene TRBV19 combines with J gene TRBJ1-2; D is uncertain. Between the trimmed V and J ends, which lost 3 bases and 2 bases, there was a span of 10 bases. This CDR3 comprises 14 residues. In germline, CDR1 is LNHDA, CDR2 SQIVND (reference sequence). The CDR3 spells CASSIVSQNYGYTF. The CDR3 DNA reads as TGTGCCAGTAGTATTGTCAGCCAAAACTATGGCTACACCTTC.

This clone has just one count. The gene calls are TRBV30 and TRBJ2-2, with D possibly matching TRBD1 (5 bases). The CDR3 consists of 15 residues. The V end was cut by 0 bases, the J end by 3 bases, with 11 bases between. Germline-derived CDR1 and CDR2 are GTSNPN and SVGIG (reference sequence). This chain's CDR3 is CAWSVQGDDTGELFF. Written as DNA, the CDR3 is TGTGCCTGGAGTGTACAAGGGGATGACACCGGGGAGCTGTTTTTT.

This chain uses TRBV29-1 with TRBJ2-1; D remains unclear. Trimming pared 2 bases from V and 3 bases from J, leaving 8 bases between. Germline V lookup: CDR1 SQVTM, CDR2 ANQGSEA. This CDR3 contains 13 residues. The CDR3, as DNA: TGCAGCGTTGAACAGGTCCTCTACAATGAGCAGTTCTTC. It encodes CSVEQVLYNEQFF.

V usage is TRBV7-3 and J usage is TRBJ2-5; TRBD1 is a possible D gene (6 bases). Trimming pared 5 bases from V and 0 bases from J, leaving 16 bases between. The CDR3 sequence is 16 residues long. Per germline, CDR1 SGHTA and CDR2 FQGTGA. As DNA, the CDR3 is TGTGCCAGCAGCCCAGAGGACAGCGCTTACCAAGAGACCCAGTACTTC. Its translation: CASSPEDSAYQETQYF. Combining the CDR3 with reference TRBV7-3 and TRBJ2-5 gives the whole variable domain GAGVSQTPSNKVTEKGKYVELRCDPISGHTALYWYRQSLGQGPEFLIYFQGTGAADDSGLPNDRFFAVRPEGSVSTLKIQRTERGDSAVYLCASSPEDSAYQETQYFGPGTRLLVL.

This chain links TRBV7-8 with TRBJ2-7; 7 bases line up with TRBD1. J gave up 7 bases and V 5 bases, and 8 bases lay outside the gene matches. This CDR3 spans 13 amino acids. Germline lookup yields CDR1 SGHVS and CDR2 FQNEAQ. CDR3 residues: CASSPETGQEQYF. In DNA, the CDR3 is TGTGCCAGCAGCCCCGAGACAGGGCAAGAGCAGTACTTC.

The chain joins TRBV4-1 to TRBJ2-1, with 8 positions matching TRBD1. This CDR3 is 16 amino acids long. Losses at the gene ends were 4 bases for V and 4 bases for J; bases not matched to a gene: 9. CDR1 is MGHRA and CDR2 is YSYEKL in the germline V gene. DNA of the CDR3: TGCGCCAGCAGCCTACACCCACAGGGGGATTACAATGAGCAGTTCTTC. This gives the protein CASSLHPQGDYNEQFF.

The chain combines TRBV7-9 with TRBJ1-1; D perhaps matches TRBD1 (6 bases). The V gene lost 10 bases and the J gene lost 4 bases, with 19 bases spanning the gap. The CDR3 spans 14 residues. Per germline, CDR1 SEHNR and CDR2 FQNEAQ (reference sequence). The CDR3 DNA sequence: TGTGCCACCTCGAAGAAGGGGGACATCACTGAAGCTTTCTTT. This encodes CATSKKGDITEAFF.

The chain is built from TRBV4-1 and TRBJ1-3, with 10 bases that match TRBD1. The CDR3 extends over 17 amino acids. Trimming took 1 base from V and 1 from J; bases not matched to a gene: 4. Germline V lookup: CDR1 MGHRA, CDR2 YSYEKL. The CDR3 loop is CASSQGTGGFSGNTIYF. In nucleotides, the CDR3 is TGCGCCAGCAGCCAAGGGACAGGGGGTTTTTCTGGAAACACCATATATTTT.

The CDR3 DNA follows: TGCGCCAGCAGCCGAGGACAGGAAGATCAGCCCCAGCATTTT. Translated: CASSRGQEDQPQHF. This rearrangement joins TRBV4-1 to TRBJ1-5, with 7 nucleotides matching TRBD1. This CDR3 spans 14 amino acids. CDR1 is MGHRA, CDR2 YSYEKL, per germline. J was trimmed by 5 bases and V by 4 bases; bases with no gene match: 5.

This clone was recorded a few times. This chain connects TRBV5-1 to TRBJ2-5, with D hard to call. The V gene lost 7 bases and the J gene lost 2 bases, with 12 bases spanning the gap. CDR3 length equals 13 residues. Germline-derived CDR1 and CDR2 are SGHRS and YFSETQ. The CDR3 loop is CASRLTFQETQYF. The CDR3, as DNA: TGCGCCAGCCGGCTGACATTTCAAGAGACCCAGTACTTC. The full variable domain, with the rest looked up from reference TRBV5-1 and TRBJ2-5, is KAGVTQTPRYLIKTRGQQVTLSCSPISGHRSVSWYQQTPGQGLQFLFEYFSETQRNKGNFPGRFSGRQFSNSRSEMNVSTLELGDSALYLCASRLTFQETQYFGPGTRLLVL.

This clone has just a few counts. CDR3 bases: TGTGCCAGCAGCCAAGGGACAGCCAATCAGCCCCAGCATTTT. Amino acids: CASSQGTANQPQHF. The chain has TRBV4-2 and TRBJ1-5; tentatively, D is TRBD1 (6 bases). The CDR3 totals 14 residues. The V end was cut by 1 base, the J end by 3 bases, with 7 bases between. The germline V gene encodes CDR1 LGHNA and CDR2 YNFKEQ.

V usage is TRBV7-9 and J usage is TRBJ1-1; a weak D match, TRBD1 (5 bases). The CDR3 has 13 residues. V lost 2 bases, J lost 6 bases, and 10 bases lay in between. Germline loops: CDR1 SEHNR, CDR2 FQNEAQ (reference sequence). DNA of the CDR3: TGTGCCAGCAGCTTATCCGGGACGCCTGAAGCTTTCTTT. This sequence encodes CASSLSGTPEAFF.

V and J are TRBV4-3 and TRBJ2-1; D call uncertain. The V end was cut by 0 bases, the J end by 6 bases, with 6 bases between. Germline V lookup: CDR1 LGHNA, CDR2 YSLEER. The CDR3 length is 13 residues. CDR3 region: CASSQDLFNEQFF. As DNA, the CDR3 is TGCGCCAGCAGCCAAGATCTCTTCAATGAGCAGTTCTTC.

This rearrangement joins TRBV2 to TRBJ2-7; 9 bases map to TRBD2. Germline CDR1 reads SNHLY; CDR2 reads FYNNEI. The CDR3 length is 16 residues. After removal of 6 bases from V and 6 bases from J, the junction contained 15 bases not matched to a gene. The CDR3 spells CASRNPSGALWVEQYF. The CDR3 coding sequence is TGTGCCAGCAGAAATCCTAGCGGGGCGCTATGGGTCGAGCAGTACTTC.

This clone was seen just once. The chain combines TRBV7-9 with TRBJ2-1, with a tentative D call TRBD2 (6 bases). V dropped 3 bases and J dropped 6 bases, with 15 bases sitting between them. Germline V lookup: CDR1 SEHNR, CDR2 FQNEAQ (reference sequence). There are 15 residues in the CDR3. CDR3 DNA sequence: TGTGCCAGCAGCTTCCCGGGACTCCCTCCCAATGAGCAGTTCTTC. Protein sequence: CASSFPGLPPNEQFF. Full variable domain (rest looked up from reference TRBV7-9 and TRBJ2-1): DTGVSQNPRHKITKRGQNVTFRCDPISEHNRLYWYRQTLGQGPEFLTYFQNEAQLEKSRLLSDRFSAERPKGSFSTLEIQRTEQGDSAMYLCASSFPGLPPNEQFFGPGTRLTVL.

The J gene is TRBJ2-7, the V gene TRBV11-2, with D possibly being TRBD1 (7 bases). The CDR3 runs 15 residues. Germline lookup yields CDR1 SGHAT and CDR2 FQNNGV. Trimming removed 5 bases at V and 5 bases at J, with 19 bases between. The CDR3 region is CASSPPGGRTDEQYF. CDR3 nucleotide sequence: TGTGCCAGCAGCCCGCCAGGGGGGAGGACTGACGAGCAGTACTTC. Full variable domain (remainder filled in from reference TRBV11-2 and TRBJ2-7): EAGVAQSPRYKIIEKRQSVAFWCNPISGHATLYWYQQILGQGPKLLIQFQNNGVVDDSQLPKDRFSAERLKGVDSTLKIQPAKLEDSAVYLCASSPPGGRTDEQYFGPGTRLTVT.